Following are 10 T cell receptor beta chains from one sample sequenced in a study of T cell responses to AZD1222 COVID-19 vaccine. The protocol was immunoSEQ multiplex PCR, while the TCRdb copy is restricted to in-frame clones and leaves out a portion. Of approximately 110,000 clones in the sample, more than 80% were seen once. This material consisted of peripheral blood, taken on day 0 of AZD1222 vaccination. The receptors derive from an adult in good health.

The V and J genes are TRBV5-4 and TRBJ1-2; unclear D gene. The CDR3 length is 13 residues. CDR1 SGHNT and CDR2 YYREEE come from the germline V gene (reference sequence). V lost 5 bases to trimming and J lost 7 bases, with 15 bases between them. CDR3 protein: CASSIANQAGYTF. The CDR3 region has the DNA TGTGCCAGCAGTATAGCAAACCAAGCTGGCTACACCTTC. The variable domain in full, completed from reference TRBV5-4 and TRBJ1-2, reads ETGVTQSPTHLIKTRGQQVTLRCSSQSGHNTVSWYQQALGQGPQFIFQYYREEENGRGNFPPRFSGLQFPNYSSELNVNALELDDSALYLCASSIANQAGYTFGSGTRLTVV.

V and J are TRBV9 and TRBJ1-2; 9 bases are a match to TRBD1. CDR1 and CDR2 from the germline V gene are SGDLS and YYNGEE. Trimming took 2 bases from V and 8 from J; bases not matched to a gene: 7. This CDR3 region has 14 residues. CDR3 protein: CASSVLTGGGGYTF. The CDR3 nucleotides read TGTGCCAGCAGCGTCTTAACAGGGGGCGGCGGCTACACCTTC. The full variable domain, rest sourced from reference TRBV9 and TRBJ1-2, is DSGVTQTPKHLITATGQRVTLRCSPRSGDLSVYWYQQSLDQGLQFLIQYYNGEERAKGNILERFSAQQFPDLHSELNLSSLELGDSALYFCASSVLTGGGGYTFGSGTRLTVV.

The chain has TRBV19 and TRBJ1-6; D is perhaps TRBD1 (5 bases). This CDR3 comprises 16 residues. Germline assignment: CDR1 LNHDA and CDR2 SQIVND (reference sequence). V was cut by 0 bases and J by 3 bases, with 9 bases left in between. Here the CDR3 reads CASSIDGADYNSPLHF. CDR3 DNA sequence: TGTGCCAGTAGTATAGATGGGGCAGACTATAATTCACCCCTCCACTTT.

This chain links TRBV1 with TRBJ2-7; the table's D call of TRBD2 was not tested on the DNA. TRBV1 is termed a pseudogene. The CDR3 has 15 residues. CDR3 in DNA: TGCACCAGCAGCCCCGGGACTAGCGGATCCTACGAGCAGTACTTC. The encoded protein is CTSSPGTSGSYEQYF.

V and J are TRBV28 and TRBJ2-2; D is ambiguous. Germline V gene lookup returns CDR1 MDHEN and CDR2 SYDVKM. V gave up 1 base and J gave up 7 bases, with 22 bases separating them. The CDR3 has 18 residues. As DNA, the CDR3 is TGTGCCAGCAGTTTATACCCCGCCCGGACGAAAAAAGGCGGGGAGCTGTTTTTT. This codes for CASSLYPARTKKGGELFF.

The sample holds one count of this clone. The rearrangement uses TRBV6-6 and TRBJ2-7; 8 nucleotides line up with TRBD2. The CDR3 loop spans 12 amino acids. After removal of 8 bases from V and 2 bases from J, the junction contained 2 bases not matched to a gene. Looked up from germline, CDR1 is MNHNY and CDR2 is SVGAGI (reference sequence). CDR3: CASHSGAYEQYF. Here the CDR3 DNA reads TGTGCCAGCCATAGCGGGGCCTACGAGCAGTACTTC.

V usage is TRBV19 and J usage is TRBJ2-1, with 10 bases matching TRBD2. The length of the CDR3 is 15 residues. Germline trimming cut 3 bases from V and 10 bases from J; bases unmatched to any gene: 9. From germline, CDR1 is LNHDA and CDR2 SQIVND (reference sequence). The CDR3 is CASSMGAGGPEEQFF. CDR3 nucleotide sequence: TGTGCCAGTAGTATGGGAGCGGGGGGGCCCGAGGAGCAGTTCTTC.

The chain uses TRBV10-2 and TRBJ2-7; D gene ambiguous. Trimming took 6 bases from V and 0 from J, leaving 9 bases between them. Germline assignment: CDR1 WSHSY and CDR2 SAAADI. CDR3 length: 13 amino acids. The CDR3 sequence is CASRELSSYEQYF. The CDR3 nucleotides are TGCGCCAGCAGGGAACTAAGCTCCTACGAGCAGTACTTC.

The V call is TRBV3-1 (or the pseudogene TRBV3-2), the J call TRBJ2-1; D perhaps matches TRBD1 (5 bases). This CDR3 has 12 amino acids. With 6 bases removed from V and 6 bases from J, the gap between germline ends came to 9 bases. Germline lookup yields CDR1 LGHDT and CDR2 YNNKEL (reference sequence). CDR3 DNA: TGTGCCAGCAGATTAGGGGTCAATGAGCAGTTCTTC. Residues: CASRLGVNEQFF.

This chain links TRBV7-9 with TRBJ2-7; 11 positions agree with TRBD1. Germline CDR1 and CDR2: SEHNR and FQNEAQ (reference sequence). V shed 5 bases and J 4 bases; nucleotides not matched to a gene: 4. CDR3 size: 14 residues. The CDR3 DNA reads TGTGCCAGCAGCCCGGACAGGGGGCGTTACGAGCAGTACTTC. Translated: CASSPDRGRYEQYF.